One sample yielded the 31 T cell receptor beta chains listed below, sequenced in a study of cytomegalovirus exposure and HLA in healthy donors. Vbeta (60) and Jbeta (13) primers were used in the PCR. The repertoire was sequenced with immunoSEQ multiplex PCR; TCRdb's copy has only in-frame clones and lacks some. This repertoire shows around 160,000 clones, 79% found once; its top ten account for about 6.7%. What was sequenced was PBMCs. These receptors were obtained from a woman aged 40 to 49 in good health and CMV-seropositive.

The V gene is TRBV9, the J gene TRBJ1-1; D not certain. Germline V gene lookup returns CDR1 SGDLS and CDR2 YYNGEE. This CDR3 region has 15 residues. The V and J ends lost 4 bases and 3 bases respectively, with 16 bases between them. CDR3 nucleotides: TGTGCCAGCAGCCCTAGTGGAGCGGGGTACACTGAAGCTTTCTTT. Its protein is CASSPSGAGYTEAFF.

The V and J genes are TRBV14 and TRBJ1-1; 9 bases are shared with TRBD1. V shed 8 bases, J shed 4 bases, and the junction held 8 bases outside the gene matches. Germline V gene sequence: CDR1 SGHDN, CDR2 FVKESK. The CDR3 spans 14 residues. In DNA form, the CDR3 reads TGTGCCAGCCGCCCGGGACAGGGAAGCACTGAAGCTTTCTTT. Its translation: CASRPGQGSTEAFF.

This clone was picked up a small number of times. The CDR3: CASSLWTGGADTQYF. CDR3 coding DNA: TGTGCCAGCAGTTTATGGACAGGGGGGGCAGATACGCAGTATTTT. The chain links TRBV28 to TRBJ2-3, with TRBD1 matching 9 bases. The V segment lost 0 bases and the J segment 4 bases; nucleotides outside the gene matches: 2. The CDR3 is made up of 15 amino acids. Germline CDR1 reads MDHEN; CDR2 reads SYDVKM.

The V call is TRBV6-1, the J call TRBJ1-4, with D tentatively TRBD1 (5 bases). Germline loops: CDR1 MNHNS, CDR2 SASEGT. V shed 5 bases and J shed 8 bases, with 15 bases lying between them. The CDR3 loop spans 14 amino acids. The CDR3 spells CASSYGGHGEKLFF. Written as DNA, the CDR3 is TGTGCCAGCAGTTATGGCGGACACGGGGAAAAACTGTTTTTT.

This clone was counted between two and nine times. This chain joins TRBV7-2 and TRBJ2-6; D is ambiguous. The CDR3 extends over 14 amino acids. From germline, CDR1 is SGHTA and CDR2 FQGNSA. The V gene lost 2 bases and the J gene lost 1 base, with 3 bases spanning the gap. The CDR3 loop reads CASSLRSGANVLTF. In DNA form, the CDR3 reads TGTGCCAGCAGCTTACGGTCTGGGGCCAACGTCCTGACTTTC.

The chain is built from TRBV7-6 and TRBJ1-4; possible D gene TRBD1, 6 bases. Germline V gives CDR1 SGHVS, CDR2 FNYEAQ. The CDR3 runs to 13 residues. Trimming pared 5 bases from V and 8 bases from J, leaving 12 bases between. CDR3 loop: CASSQDRGEKLFF. CDR3 nucleotide sequence: TGTGCCAGCAGCCAGGACAGAGGGGAAAAACTGTTTTTT.

This sequence joins TRBV4-2 and TRBJ2-1; TRBD2 matches at 7 bases. This CDR3 has 15 amino acids. The trim removed 1 base at V and 8 bases at J, leaving 8 bases unmatched. The germline V gene encodes CDR1 LGHNA and CDR2 YNFKEQ. The CDR3 protein is CASSQAGGGLDEQFF. The CDR3 region has the DNA TGTGCCAGCAGCCAAGCGGGGGGAGGTCTGGATGAGCAGTTCTTC.

This sequence joins TRBV4-2 and TRBJ1-1; TRBD1 agrees at 9 bases. The CDR3 extends over 15 amino acids. Germline V gene sequence: CDR1 LGHNA, CDR2 YNFKEQ. V was pared by 1 base and J by 1 base, with 1 base of the junction left unmatched. CDR3 region: CASSQGGQGNTEAFF. The DNA for the CDR3 is TGTGCCAGCAGCCAAGGGGGACAGGGGAACACTGAAGCTTTCTTT.

The rearrangement uses TRBV6-1 and TRBJ1-2; 12 bases agree with TRBD1. V gave up 4 bases and J gave up 4 bases; unmatched junction bases: 4. This CDR3 is built from 15 residues. Germline values: CDR1 MNHNS, CDR2 SASEGT. CDR3 coding DNA: TGTGCCAGCAGTGGCGGGACAGGGGGCAGCTATGGCTACACCTTC. It specifies CASSGGTGGSYGYTF.

The V gene is TRBV6-5, the J gene TRBJ1-6; 10 nucleotides match TRBD1. CDR1 and CDR2 (germline): MNHEY, SVGAGI. CDR3 length: 14 amino acids. Trimming removed 5 bases from V and 9 bases from J; junction bases left unmatched: 4. CDR3 residues: CASSRTGGLSPLHF. The CDR3 region has the DNA TGTGCCAGCAGTCGGACAGGGGGGCTTTCACCCCTCCACTTT.

The genes are TRBV2 and TRBJ1-3; no definite D call. Germline V CDR1 and CDR2: SNHLY, FYNNEI. Trimming shortened V by 5 bases and J by 0 bases, and 11 bases separated the two germline ends. This CDR3 has 15 amino acids. CDR3 in DNA: TGTGCCAGCAGTTCTCCGTTCCTCTCTGGAAACACCATATATTTT. This sequence encodes CASSSPFLSGNTIYF.

J is TRBJ1-2 and V is TRBV19; 7 bases are a match to TRBD1. The germline CDR1 and CDR2 sequences are LNHDA and SQIVND (reference sequence). J gave up 1 base and V 4 bases, and 6 bases lay outside the gene matches. The CDR3 loop spans 15 amino acids. The CDR3 is CASSTTGANNYGYTF. In nucleotides, the CDR3 is TGTGCCAGTAGTACCACAGGGGCGAATAACTATGGCTACACCTTC. The entire variable domain, with the rest obtained from reference TRBV19 and TRBJ1-2, is as follows: DGGITQSPKYLFRKEGQNVTLSCEQNLNHDAMYWYRQDPGQGLRLIYYSQIVNDFQKGDIAEGYSVSREKKESFPLTVTSAQKNPTAFYLCASSTTGANNYGYTFGSGTRLTVV.

V usage is TRBV29-1 and J usage is TRBJ1-5; 7 bases match TRBD1. The J segment lost 3 bases and the V segment lost 7 bases, leaving 9 bases of the junction unmatched. Germline V lookup: CDR1 SQVTM, CDR2 ANQGSEA. This CDR3 spans 14 amino acids. CDR3 loop: CSASLTGNNQPQHF. Written as DNA, the CDR3 is TGCAGCGCGAGCCTGACAGGGAACAATCAGCCCCAGCATTTT.

The V call is TRBV5-1, the J call TRBJ2-1; TRBD1 aligns across 10 bases. The CDR3 consists of 16 residues. The V gene end was trimmed by 0 bases and the J gene end by 7 bases; junction bases not matched to a gene: 7. The germline V gene encodes CDR1 SGHRS and CDR2 YFSETQ. The CDR3 nucleotides read TGCGCCAGCAGCTTGGGAGGGACAGGGGCGGGGAATGAGCAGTTCTTC. Amino acid sequence: CASSLGGTGAGNEQFF.

The CDR3 loop reads CASSAHLNRAWNEKLFF. The CDR3 nucleotides read TGTGCCAGCAGTGCACATCTAAACAGGGCCTGGAATGAAAAACTGTTTTTT. V and J are TRBV6-1 and TRBJ1-4, with D maybe TRBD1 (6 bases). This CDR3 contains 17 residues. Deletions cut 4 bases from V and 5 bases from J, with 20 bases between. Germline V gene lookup returns CDR1 MNHNS and CDR2 SASEGT.

The chain couples TRBV19 to TRBJ2-2, with TRBD2 as a possible D gene (6 bases). Trimming shortened V by 3 bases and J by 6 bases, and 8 bases separated the two germline ends. The germline CDR1 and CDR2 sequences are LNHDA and SQIVND (reference sequence). The CDR3 extends over 13 amino acids. CDR3 protein: CASSMGLAGELFF. The CDR3 DNA follows: TGTGCCAGTAGTATGGGACTCGCCGGGGAGCTGTTTTTT.

The V and J genes are TRBV30 and TRBJ2-1; 8 bases agree with TRBD2. The CDR3 runs to 15 residues. The germline V gene encodes CDR1 GTSNPN and CDR2 SVGIG (reference sequence). J gave up 10 bases and V 0 bases, and 11 bases lay outside the gene matches. Here the CDR3 reads CAWSVPGGGGREQFF. The CDR3, as DNA: TGTGCCTGGAGTGTACCGGGGGGGGGCGGGAGGGAGCAGTTCTTC.

As regards this clone: One end of the junction fails to match germline, which may point to a read error. V and J are TRBV7-9 and TRBJ1-1; D may be TRBD1 (5 bases). Per germline, CDR1 SEHNR and CDR2 FQNEAQ (reference sequence). CDR3 size: 17 residues. The CDR3 sequence is CSSSLAGRGTGNTEAFF. CDR3 DNA sequence: TGTTCCAGCAGCTTAGCGGGGAGGGGCACAGGGAACACTGAAGCTTTCTTT.

This chain connects TRBV28 to TRBJ2-7; 11 bases map to TRBD2. The CDR3 extends over 17 amino acids. V lost 5 bases and J lost 1; bases outside the gene matches: 10. Germline-derived CDR1 and CDR2 are MDHEN and SYDVKM. The CDR3 region is CASSVWLAGGQSYEQYF. CDR3 in DNA: TGTGCCAGCAGTGTGTGGCTAGCGGGGGGCCAATCCTACGAGCAGTACTTC.

The chain recombines TRBV6-5 with TRBJ1-4; D ambiguous. V was trimmed by 4 bases and J by 8 bases, leaving 11 bases between them. CDR1 MNHEY and CDR2 SVGAGI come from the germline V gene. CDR3 length equals 13 residues. CDR3 DNA: TGTGCCAGCAGTTTCCGGGAAAGAGAAAAACTGTTTTTT. It encodes CASSFREREKLFF.

The chain carries TRBV2 and TRBJ1-1; no definite D call. CDR3 length: 14 residues. V was trimmed by 6 bases and J by 3 bases, leaving 14 bases between them. Germline V lookup: CDR1 SNHLY, CDR2 FYNNEI. The CDR3 coding sequence is TGTGCCAGCAGCCCAATCCCCCTAGACACTGAAGCTTTCTTT. Translation: CASSPIPLDTEAFF. Using reference TRBV2 and TRBJ1-1 for the parts outside the CDR3, the full variable domain is EPEVTQTPSHQVTQMGQEVILRCVPISNHLYFYWYRQILGQKVEFLVSFYNNEISEKSEIFDDQFSVERPDGSNFTLKIRSTKLEDSAMYFCASSPIPLDTEAFFGQGTRLTVV.

With respect to this clone: One end of the junction fails to match germline, which may point to a read error. The chain recombines TRBV19 with TRBJ2-7, with 8 bases aligning to TRBD1. The CDR3 is made up of 14 amino acids. Looked up from germline, CDR1 is LNHDA and CDR2 is SQIVND (reference sequence). DNA for the CDR3: TGTGCCAGTAGTATTGGGACAGGCAGTTACGAGCGGTACTTC. This encodes CASSIGTGSYERYF.

This clone showed up just once. The chain couples TRBV28 to TRBJ2-7; 9 nucleotides line up with TRBD2. V shed 4 bases, J shed 2 bases, and the junction held 6 bases outside the gene matches. Per germline, CDR1 MDHEN and CDR2 SYDVKM. The CDR3 contains 15 residues. DNA for the CDR3: TGTGCCAGCAGTTCCAGCGGGGGGACTACCTACGAGCAGTACTTC. Protein sequence: CASSSSGGTTYEQYF.

This chain uses TRBV7-9 with TRBJ1-1; TRBD1 matches at 10 bases. The V segment lost 2 bases and the J segment 0 bases; nucleotides outside the gene matches: 6. Germline V gives CDR1 SEHNR, CDR2 FQNEAQ (reference sequence). The CDR3 totals 17 residues. The chain's CDR3 is CASSLYGTGVLNTEAFF. Written as DNA, the CDR3 is TGTGCCAGCAGCTTATACGGGACAGGGGTTCTGAACACTGAAGCTTTCTTT.

The V gene is TRBV4-2, the J gene TRBJ2-7; tentative D call: TRBD2 (6 bases). Per the germline V gene, CDR1 is LGHNA and CDR2 is YNFKEQ. The CDR3 runs 16 residues. The V end was cut by 0 bases, the J end by 2 bases, with 14 bases between. CDR3: CASSQEGGLGPYEQYF. CDR3 in DNA: TGTGCCAGCAGCCAAGAGGGGGGTCTTGGCCCCTACGAGCAGTACTTC.

The CDR3 sequence: CASKGQGRGQPQHF. CDR3 coding DNA: TGTGCCAGCAAGGGACAGGGAAGGGGTCAGCCCCAGCATTTT. This chain connects TRBV2 to TRBJ1-5; 9 positions agree with TRBD1. This CDR3 has 14 amino acids. V was pared by 7 bases and J by 6 bases, with 7 bases of the junction left unmatched. The germline CDR1 and CDR2 sequences are SNHLY and FYNNEI.

V is TRBV6-4 and J is TRBJ2-2; 11 bases fit TRBD2. The CDR3 is made up of 15 amino acids. Germline trimming cut 0 bases from V and 6 bases from J; bases unmatched to any gene: 0. Per the germline V gene, CDR1 is MRHNA and CDR2 is SNTAGT. The CDR3 region is CASSDSTSGAGELFF. CDR3 coding DNA: TGTGCCAGCAGTGACTCGACTAGCGGGGCCGGGGAGCTGTTTTTT.

This chain links TRBV10-3 with TRBJ2-5, with TRBD2 matching over 9 bases. Gene TRBJ2-7 matches the end of the DNA better, so the J call may be wrong. This CDR3 has 12 amino acids. From germline, CDR1 is ENHRY and CDR2 SYGVKD. The DNA of the CDR3 is TGTGCCATCAGTGGGACTAGCGCCGAGCAGTACTTC. Residues: CAISGTSAEQYF.

The V call is TRBV2, the J call TRBJ2-7; 12 bases are shared with TRBD2. After removal of 4 bases from V and 6 bases from J, the junction contained 1 base not matched to a gene. Germline CDR1 SNHLY, CDR2 FYNNEI. CDR3 length equals 13 residues. In DNA form, the CDR3 reads TGTGCCAGCAGTGGACTAGCGGGGGCCGAGCAGTACTTC. It translates to CASSGLAGAEQYF.

The DNA of the CDR3 is TGTGCCAGTAGTAGATCTAGCGGGGGCACAGATACGCAGTATTTT. It yields the protein CASSRSSGGTDTQYF. The genes are TRBV19 and TRBJ2-3; 9 nucleotides align to TRBD2. Germline CDR1 reads LNHDA; CDR2 reads SQIVND (reference sequence). Unmatched junction bases numbered 3, after V lost 4 bases and J lost 1 base. The CDR3 length is 15 residues.

This chain connects TRBV7-9 to TRBJ1-1; D uncertain. Trimming removed 1 base from V and 5 bases from J, with 8 bases in between. Germline CDR1 SEHNR, CDR2 FQNEAQ (reference sequence). The CDR3 contains 13 residues. CDR3 DNA sequence: TGTGCCAGCAGCTTAGTTTTGGAGACTGAAGCTTTCTTT. As protein: CASSLVLETEAFF.